This TCR beta chain was identified during a study of tumor-infiltrating lymphocytes in primary liver carcinoma. The study, taken as a whole, reports: Overlap in tumor-adjacent and tumor-blood pairs fell below that of tumor region pairs. Only about 7.5-24% of top clones were detected in each of the five tumor regions. Tumors reached a significantly greater top-250-clone fraction than blood did (p = 0.039).

The input was around 0.5 ug total RNA; TCR beta cDNA was made from it with a constant-region primer. Generation of the TCR beta libraries relied on three nested multiplex PCR rounds using slightly modified ARM-PCR. Investigators reported that the first two PCR rounds, at roughly 10 cycles each, used TRBV1-TRBV30 forward primers with a C-beta reverse primer. TCRdb re-called the multiplex PCR reads with MiXCR, one entry per CDR3 protein. The repertoire holds about 44,000 distinct CDR3 sequences, with around 79% as singletons. The tissue used was unsorted bulk material of roughly 17-34 mg. RNA and DNA were co-extracted from it with the AllPrep DNA/RNA mini kit. Of note for this clonotype: No antigen is known for it.

Germline lookup yields CDR1 MNHEY and CDR2 SVGAGI. V shed 10 bases, J shed 5 bases, and the junction held 12 bases outside the gene matches. The CDR3 has 15 amino acids. Input material: liver tumor tissue from sampling region 3. Subset noted: tumor region T3, left-lateral pole. V and J are TRBV6-5 and TRBJ2-5; 11 bases map to TRBD2. The source of this sequence is a man aged 35-49 years with primary liver carcinoma and hepatitis B virus infection. For the CDR3, the DNA is TGTGCCAACAGATCGACTAGCGGGGCCCACGAGACCCAGTACTTC. It is translated as CANRSTSGAHETQYF.